This TCR beta chain emerged from a study of PD-L1 blockade in urothelial cancer. Synthetic TCR analog templates were spiked into all PCRs individually. Sequencing was performed with immunoSEQ multiplex PCR; in TCRdb, only in-frame clones are kept and a portion is missing. This sample carries about 45,000 clones, around 90% of them seen once, and the ten largest clones take less than 15%. The J segment lost 7 bases and the V segment lost 2 bases, leaving 14 bases of the junction unmatched. The CDR3 runs to 17 residues. Germline V CDR1 and CDR2: MNHNS, SASEGT. This chain uses TRBV6-1 with TRBJ2-1; TRBD1 agrees at 7 bases. The material sequenced was PBMCs, taken around atezolizumab (anti-PD-L1) treatment. This TCR came from a woman aged 60-75 years with urothelial cancer. CDR3 protein: CASSELWAGGVGNEQFF. The CDR3 bases are TGTGCCAGCAGTGAACTCTGGGCAGGGGGTGTTGGAAATGAGCAGTTCTTC.